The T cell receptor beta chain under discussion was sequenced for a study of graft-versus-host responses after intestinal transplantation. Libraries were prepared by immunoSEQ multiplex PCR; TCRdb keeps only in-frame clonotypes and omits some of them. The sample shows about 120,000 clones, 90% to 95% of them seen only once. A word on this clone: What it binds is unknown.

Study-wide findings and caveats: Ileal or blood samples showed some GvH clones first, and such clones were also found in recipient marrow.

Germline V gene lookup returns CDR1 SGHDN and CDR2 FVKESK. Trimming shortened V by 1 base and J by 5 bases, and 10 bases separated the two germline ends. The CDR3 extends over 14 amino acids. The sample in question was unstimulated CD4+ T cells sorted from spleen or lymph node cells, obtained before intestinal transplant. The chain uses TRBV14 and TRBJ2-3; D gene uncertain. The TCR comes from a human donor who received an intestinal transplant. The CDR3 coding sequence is TGTGCCAGCAGCCAAGGTAGTATCCTAGATACGCAGTATTTT. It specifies CASSQGSILDTQYF.